This T cell receptor beta chain was sequenced for a study of blood T cell repertoires in COVID-19. Study-level background: The origin of the acute and convalescent COVID-19 samples was the United States, Italy and Spain. Nucleic acid was either cDNA or gDNA, and it came from T cells, B-cell-depleted T cells, or PBMCs.

The ends lost 2 bases at V and 3 bases at J; junction bases unmatched: 4. The CDR3 totals 15 residues. Germline CDR1 MNHEY, CDR2 SVGAGI. Assay: immunoSEQ multiplex PCR; the TCRdb copy retains only in-frame clones and omits some. The profile covers approximately 200,000 clones, with 84% appearing a single time and 4% to 6% taken by the ten largest. The rearrangement joins TRBV6-5 to TRBJ2-7; 10 nucleotides match TRBD1. Sequences were obtained from peripheral blood. This sequence originates from a woman aged 55-70 years who had recovered from COVID-19. The CDR3, as DNA: TGTGCCAGCAGTTACGGGACAGGGGCCTTCTACGAGCAGTACTTC. Residues: CASSYGTGAFYEQYF.